Below are 24 T cell receptor beta chains sequenced from a single sample in a study of blood T cell repertoires in COVID-19. Sequencing used immunoSEQ multiplex PCR; TCRdb keeps in-frame clones, though not all of them. This sample carries some 200,000 clones, 86% of them seen once, and the ten largest clones take about 4%. The material sequenced was PBMCs or T cells enriched from blood (not recorded which). These receptors were obtained from a middle-aged woman with acute COVID-19.

The rearrangement links TRBV14 to TRBJ1-2; D might be TRBD1 (6 bases). V was shortened by 4 bases and J by 8 bases, with 20 bases between the two germline ends. The CDR3 spans 15 residues. Germline CDR1 reads SGHDN; CDR2 reads FVKESK. The CDR3 coding sequence is TGTGCCAGCAGCCCGTCCTCACGGGGGGCAAGGGGCTACACCTTC. It is translated as CASSPSSRGARGYTF.

The CDR3 region is CASSLKPDTRNTEAFF. The CDR3 DNA reads as TGTGCCAGCAGCTTAAAACCCGACACGAGGAACACTGAAGCTTTCTTT. The chain uses TRBV7-3 and TRBJ1-1; no firm D call. Germline CDR1 reads SGHTA; CDR2 reads FQGTGA. Trimming took 1 base from V and 1 from J, leaving 13 bases between them. This CDR3 contains 16 residues.

The V call is TRBV5-1, the J call TRBJ1-6; D gene ambiguous. Trimming took 1 base from V and 8 from J, leaving 7 bases between them. Germline assignment: CDR1 SGHRS and CDR2 YFSETQ. The CDR3 consists of 13 residues. CDR3 bases: TGCGCCAGCAGCTTGTCTCGGGATTCACCCCTCCACTTT. Protein: CASSLSRDSPLHF.

The chain uses TRBV7-8 and TRBJ2-3; TRBD1 matches at 8 bases. With V trimmed by 5 bases and J by 5 bases, 9 bases remained unmatched. The CDR3 spans 15 residues. Germline-derived CDR1 and CDR2 are SGHVS and FQNEAQ. In DNA, the CDR3 is TGTGCCAGCAGCCGTACAGGGGGAAGCGGAGATACGCAGTATTTT. Translation: CASSRTGGSGDTQYF.

This chain joins TRBV5-1 and TRBJ2-1; 10 bases fit TRBD2. V lost 1 base to trimming and J lost 8 bases; unmatched junction nucleotides: 6. In germline, CDR1 is SGHRS, CDR2 YFSETQ. The CDR3 has 15 residues. CDR3 bases: TGCGCCAGCAGCTTGAGGCCTAGCGGGGGCCATGAGCAGTTCTTC. It encodes CASSLRPSGGHEQFF.

This clone is a singleton in its sample. V usage is TRBV4-1 and J usage is TRBJ1-5; a possible D gene is TRBD1 (5 bases). Deletions cut 0 bases from V and 2 bases from J, with 11 bases between. The CDR3 extends over 16 amino acids. Per germline, CDR1 MGHRA and CDR2 YSYEKL. The CDR3 DNA is TGCGCCAGCAGCCAAGAGGGGGGTGGCGGCAATCAGCCCCAGCATTTT. Translating gives CASSQEGGGGNQPQHF.

This clone has only one observation. This chain links TRBV5-1 with TRBJ1-2; 9 positions agree with TRBD1. Germline V gene sequence: CDR1 SGHRS, CDR2 YFSETQ. The CDR3 is 13 residues long. The V segment lost 4 bases and the J segment 4 bases; nucleotides outside the gene matches: 2. The CDR3 is CASSVTGGYGYTF. In nucleotides, the CDR3 is TGCGCCAGCAGCGTGACAGGGGGCTATGGCTACACCTTC.

The genes are TRBV27 and TRBJ1-4; weak D call: TRBD1 (6 bases). Germline CDR1 is MNHEY and CDR2 is SMNVEV (reference sequence). The CDR3 runs to 15 residues. Trimming took off 5 bases at V and 7 bases at J, with 17 bases between the two ends. CDR3 region: CASSPTGNRAEKLFF. The CDR3 region has the DNA TGTGCCAGCAGTCCTACAGGGAATCGAGCTGAAAAACTGTTTTTT. Complete variable domain (other parts from reference TRBV27 and TRBJ1-4): EAQVTQNPRYLITVTGKKLTVTCSQNMNHEYMSWYRQDPGLGLRQIYYSMNVEVTDKGDVPEGYKVSRKEKRNFPLILESPSPNQTSLYFCASSPTGNRAEKLFFGSGTQLSVL.

The chain couples TRBV5-1 to TRBJ2-1; the match to TRBD1 covers 9 bases. The V and J ends lost 7 bases and 7 bases, in that order; junction bases with no gene match: 9. Germline V lookup: CDR1 SGHRS, CDR2 YFSETQ. The CDR3 covers 14 residues. The CDR3 DNA is TGCGCCAGCGGACCGGGACAGGGTGCAAATGAGCAGTTCTTC. Protein product: CASGPGQGANEQFF.

This clone was counted only a few times. The CDR3 DNA sequence: TGTGCCAGCAGCTTAGACATTCGGGGTAAGACGGCTTTCTTT. It encodes CASSLDIRGKTAFF. V and J are TRBV7-2 and TRBJ1-1; no reliable D call. The CDR3 loop spans 14 amino acids. The germline V gene encodes CDR1 SGHTA and CDR2 FQGNSA. The ends were cut back, 1 base at V and 11 bases at J, with 17 bases in the middle.

The chain combines TRBV5-6 with TRBJ2-1, with D possibly being TRBD2 (5 bases). Trimming took off 5 bases at V and 6 bases at J, with 18 bases between the two ends. Germline CDR1 and CDR2: SGHDT and YYEEEE. This CDR3 comprises 15 residues. CDR3 DNA sequence: TGTGCCAGCAGTAACGGGGTCCCTGGACCCAATGAGCAGTTCTTC. Amino acid sequence: CASSNGVPGPNEQFF.

V is TRBV4-3 and J is TRBJ1-2; D is perhaps TRBD1 (5 bases). The CDR3 sequence is 12 residues long. The V and J ends lost 1 base and 6 bases respectively, with 6 bases between them. The germline CDR1 and CDR2 sequences are LGHNA and YSLEER. The CDR3 DNA sequence: TGCGCCAGCAGCCAAGGACAGAATGGCTACACCTTC. Protein sequence: CASSQGQNGYTF.

This rearrangement joins TRBV28 to TRBJ1-6, with 7 bases aligning to TRBD1. The CDR3 consists of 14 residues. The germline CDR1 and CDR2 sequences are MDHEN and SYDVKM. The V and J ends lost 4 bases and 5 bases, in that order; junction bases with no gene match: 2. This chain's CDR3 is CASSSTGNNSPLHF. DNA of the CDR3: TGTGCCAGCAGTTCGACAGGGAATAATTCACCCCTCCACTTT.

The chain couples TRBV28 to TRBJ1-5, with 7 bases matching TRBD1. The trim removed 4 bases at V and 7 bases at J, leaving 10 bases unmatched. The germline V gene encodes CDR1 MDHEN and CDR2 SYDVKM. The CDR3 covers 15 residues. The CDR3 region is CASSWTGWLGQPQHF. For the CDR3, the DNA is TGTGCCAGCAGTTGGACAGGTTGGTTGGGGCAGCCCCAGCATTTT.

The DNA of the CDR3 is TGTGCCAGCAGTGTCCCCAGGACAGGGGGATCGAACACTGAAGCTTTCTTT. This translates into CASSVPRTGGSNTEAFF. The V and J genes are TRBV2 and TRBJ1-1; 10 nucleotides match TRBD1. The V and J ends lost 4 bases and 1 base, in that order; junction bases with no gene match: 9. CDR1 SNHLY and CDR2 FYNNEI come from the germline V gene. The CDR3 runs to 17 residues.

This sequence joins TRBV10-3 and TRBJ1-5, with D possibly being TRBD1 (6 bases). From germline, CDR1 is ENHRY and CDR2 SYGVKD. With 4 bases removed from V and 3 bases from J, the gap between germline ends came to 7 bases. This CDR3 contains 13 residues. This chain's CDR3 is CAISGQVNQPQHF. In nucleotides, the CDR3 is TGTGCCATCAGTGGACAGGTCAATCAGCCCCAGCATTTT.

For the CDR3, the DNA is TGCGCCAGCAGCCAAGAGCGGGACAGGCCGAACTATGGCTACACCTTC. Its protein is CASSQERDRPNYGYTF. The V call is TRBV4-1, the J call TRBJ1-2; 8 nucleotides agree with TRBD1. Germline trimming cut 0 bases from V and 2 bases from J; bases unmatched to any gene: 5. CDR3 size: 16 residues. Germline V CDR1 and CDR2: MGHRA, YSYEKL.

The chain combines TRBV9 with TRBJ2-1, with a tentative D call TRBD1 (8 bases). This CDR3 region has 16 residues. In germline, CDR1 is SGDLS, CDR2 YYNGEE. V lost 4 bases to trimming and J lost 10 bases, with 24 bases between them. The CDR3 DNA follows: TGTGCCAGCAGCCTCCAGGGGGGGCAGGGGGCCTGGGAGCAGTTCTTC. It yields the protein CASSLQGGQGAWEQFF.

The chain carries TRBV10-2 and TRBJ2-2; 7 bases line up with TRBD2. Germline trimming cut 0 bases from V and 1 base from J; bases unmatched to any gene: 2. CDR1 is WSHSY and CDR2 is SAAADI in the germline V gene. This CDR3 has 16 amino acids. In DNA, the CDR3 is TGCGCCAGCAGTGAGTCTCCTAGCGGGAACACCGGGGAGCTGTTTTTT. Its translation is CASSESPSGNTGELFF.

This clone was seen just once. The chain couples TRBV27 to TRBJ1-4; TRBD1 aligns across 7 bases. The CDR3 spans 12 residues. Germline V gene lookup returns CDR1 MNHEY and CDR2 SMNVEV (reference sequence). After removal of 6 bases from V and 6 bases from J, the junction contained 1 base not matched to a gene. Here the CDR3 DNA reads TGTGCCAGCAGGCAGGGGGATGAAAAACTGTTTTTT. This sequence encodes CASRQGDEKLFF.

J is TRBJ1-1 and V is TRBV14, with D maybe TRBD1 (5 bases). The CDR3 is 13 residues long. CDR1 and CDR2 (germline): SGHDN, FVKESK. Trimming stripped 6 bases from V and 5 bases from J, with 13 bases between. As DNA, the CDR3 is TGTGCCAGCAGGCTGCAGGGTAGGACTGAAGCTTTCTTT. Translated, it gives CASRLQGRTEAFF.

This clone came up once. The chain combines TRBV5-4 with TRBJ1-1; D is undetermined. V was trimmed by 4 bases and J by 0 bases, leaving 13 bases between them. CDR3 length: 15 amino acids. The germline CDR1 and CDR2 sequences are SGHNT and YYREEE (reference sequence). The CDR3 DNA reads TGTGCCAGCAGCCCTCGGGGTGGGATGAACACTGAAGCTTTCTTT. It translates to CASSPRGGMNTEAFF.

This clone was observed once. J is TRBJ2-3 and V is TRBV7-2; 9 bases are shared with TRBD1. This CDR3 contains 16 residues. V shed 5 bases, J shed 6 bases, and the junction held 12 bases outside the gene matches. Germline CDR1 SGHTA, CDR2 FQGNSA. CDR3 loop: CASSPAPTGGTDTQYF. CDR3 sequence (DNA): TGTGCCAGCAGCCCCGCACCGACAGGGGGTACGGATACGCAGTATTTT.

The chain links TRBV4-1 to TRBJ2-1; D gene uncertain. This CDR3 is built from 14 residues. V lost 1 base and J 7 bases, leaving 11 bases between the germline ends. CDR1 is MGHRA, CDR2 YSYEKL, per germline. CDR3 region: CASSQGHGQNEQFF. The CDR3 DNA reads as TGCGCCAGCAGCCAAGGACATGGGCAGAATGAGCAGTTCTTC.